This T cell receptor (beta chain) was recorded in a study of identical twins. A word on this clonotype: Its cognate antigen is unknown.

Study results and caveats: The more abundant beta clonotypes in cord blood had fewer insertions, and memory repertoires did not show this. For monozygotic twins, models underestimated out-of-frame TCR alpha sharing.

Unique molecular identifiers were present on the cDNA, which also gained a universal primer site by template switching. Via MiXCR, TCRdb re-called the 5' RACE reads, giving one row per CDR3 protein. The table shows roughly 350,000 distinct CDR3 sequences, with 10% to 15% occurring only once. Trimming left V 5 bases short and J 4 bases short, with 14 bases between. The CDR3 totals 14 residues. In germline, CDR1 is SEHNR, CDR2 FQNEAQ (reference sequence). The sample was also reused in another study, on yellow fever vaccine responses in identical twins.

The chain carries TRBV7-9 and TRBJ1-2; D not resolved. The sequenced sample consisted of CD8+ T cells sorted from blood. The TCR comes from a woman aged 18-30 years in good health. The CDR3 sequence is CASSPRAGSYGYTF. The CDR3 bases are TGTGCCAGCAGCCCCCGGGCGGGATCCTATGGCTACACCTTC.